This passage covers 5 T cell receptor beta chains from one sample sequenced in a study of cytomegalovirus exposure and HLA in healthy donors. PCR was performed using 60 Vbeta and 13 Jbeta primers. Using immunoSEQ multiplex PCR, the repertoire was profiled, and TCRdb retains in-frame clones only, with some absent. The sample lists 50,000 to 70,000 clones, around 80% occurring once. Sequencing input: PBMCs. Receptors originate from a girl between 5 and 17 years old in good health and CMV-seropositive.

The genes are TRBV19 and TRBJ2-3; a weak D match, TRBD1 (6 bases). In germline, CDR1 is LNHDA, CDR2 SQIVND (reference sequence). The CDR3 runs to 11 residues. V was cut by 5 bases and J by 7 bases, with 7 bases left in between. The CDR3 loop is CASSWGHTQYF. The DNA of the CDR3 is TGTGCCAGTAGTTGGGGGCATACGCAGTATTTT.

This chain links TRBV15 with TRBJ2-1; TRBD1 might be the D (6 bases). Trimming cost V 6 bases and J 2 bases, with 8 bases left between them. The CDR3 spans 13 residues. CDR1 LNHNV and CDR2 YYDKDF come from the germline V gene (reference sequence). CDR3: CATSRDTYNEQFF. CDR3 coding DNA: TGTGCCACCAGTAGGGACACCTACAATGAGCAGTTCTTC.

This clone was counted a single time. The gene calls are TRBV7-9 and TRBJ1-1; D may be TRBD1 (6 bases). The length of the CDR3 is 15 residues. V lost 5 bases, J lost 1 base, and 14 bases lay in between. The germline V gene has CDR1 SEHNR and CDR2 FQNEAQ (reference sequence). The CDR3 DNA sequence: TGTGCCAGCAGCCGAGCTCTGACAGGGAACACTGAAGCTTTCTTT. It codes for CASSRALTGNTEAFF.

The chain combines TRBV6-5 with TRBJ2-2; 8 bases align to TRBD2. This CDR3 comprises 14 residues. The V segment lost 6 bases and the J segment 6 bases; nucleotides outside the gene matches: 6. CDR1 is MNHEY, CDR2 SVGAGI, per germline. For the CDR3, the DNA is TGTGCCAGCAGACGGGGGGGCGACGCCGGGGAGCTGTTTTTT. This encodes CASRRGGDAGELFF.

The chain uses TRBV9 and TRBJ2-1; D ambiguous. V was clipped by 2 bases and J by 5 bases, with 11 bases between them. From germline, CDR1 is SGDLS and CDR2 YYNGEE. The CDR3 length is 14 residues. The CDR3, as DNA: TGTGCCAGCAGCGTTCTCACCCGGGACAATGAGCAGTTCTTC. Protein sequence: CASSVLTRDNEQFF.